This T cell receptor beta chain was identified during a study of CD8 T cells in ankylosing spondylitis. Study-level findings and limits: It appeared that ankylosing spondylitis blood was characterized by a TCR beta motif of under ten highly homologous variants.

Details on this clonotype: What it binds is unknown.

Trimming shortened V by 5 bases and J by 5 bases, and 16 bases separated the two germline ends. This CDR3 has 15 residues. Germline lookup yields CDR1 SGHTA and CDR2 FQGNSA. TCRdb independently ran MiXCR on the 5' RACE reads; one entry per CDR3 protein. This table has almost 400,000 distinct CDR3 sequences, 20% to 25% appearing once. Specimen: blood, either unsorted or a sorted T cell fraction (not recorded which). The chain joins TRBV7-2 to TRBJ1-5; D gene uncertain. The TCR originated in a male donor with ankylosing spondylitis. CDR3 DNA: TGTGCCAGCAGCAAAGAGGCGGGGTCGGATCAGCCCCAGCATTTT. Translating it yields CASSKEAGSDQPQHF.